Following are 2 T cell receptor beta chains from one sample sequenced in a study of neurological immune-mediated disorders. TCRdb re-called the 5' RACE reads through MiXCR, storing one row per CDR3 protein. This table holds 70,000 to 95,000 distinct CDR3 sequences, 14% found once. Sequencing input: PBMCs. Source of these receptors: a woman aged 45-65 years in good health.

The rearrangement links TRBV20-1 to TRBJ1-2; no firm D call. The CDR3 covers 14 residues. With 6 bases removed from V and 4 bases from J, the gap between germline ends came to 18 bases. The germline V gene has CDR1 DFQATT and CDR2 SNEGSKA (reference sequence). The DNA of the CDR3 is TGCAGTGCCCCCCCCCCTCTTTTCCTCTATGGCTACACCTTC. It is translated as CSAPPPLFLYGYTF.

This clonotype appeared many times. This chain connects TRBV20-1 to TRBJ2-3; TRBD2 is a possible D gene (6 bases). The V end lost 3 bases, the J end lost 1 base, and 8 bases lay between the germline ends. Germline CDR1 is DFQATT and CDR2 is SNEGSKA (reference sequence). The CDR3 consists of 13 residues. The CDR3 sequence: CSARSSGTDTQYF. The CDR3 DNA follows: TGCAGTGCTAGGTCTAGCGGCACAGATACGCAGTATTTT.